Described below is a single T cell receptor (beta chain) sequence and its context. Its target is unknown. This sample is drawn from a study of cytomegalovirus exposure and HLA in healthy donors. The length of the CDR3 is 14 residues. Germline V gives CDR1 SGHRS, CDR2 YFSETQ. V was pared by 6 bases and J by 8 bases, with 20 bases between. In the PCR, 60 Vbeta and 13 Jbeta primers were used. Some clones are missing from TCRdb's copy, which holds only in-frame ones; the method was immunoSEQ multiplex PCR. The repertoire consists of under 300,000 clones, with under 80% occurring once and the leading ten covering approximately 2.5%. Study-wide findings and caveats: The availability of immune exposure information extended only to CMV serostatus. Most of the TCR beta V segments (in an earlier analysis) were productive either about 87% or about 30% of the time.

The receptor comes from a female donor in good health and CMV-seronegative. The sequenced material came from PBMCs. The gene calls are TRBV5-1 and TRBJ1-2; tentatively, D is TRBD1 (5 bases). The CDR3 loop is CASKREDMTEGYTF. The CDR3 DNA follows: TGCGCCAGCAAGCGGGAGGACATGACGGAAGGCTACACCTTC.